This T cell receptor beta chain derives from a study of beta chain features in type 1 diabetes. Findings of the study overall: Researchers report that Type 1 diabetes patients had moderately but significantly shorter TCRB CDR3s across all four CD4+ subsets.

Since all of the isolated RNA was reverse transcribed, expressed TCRB transcripts were what got sequenced. Using immunoSEQ multiplex PCR, the repertoire was profiled, and TCRdb retains in-frame clones only, with some absent. The sample gives about 230,000 clones, 15% to 20% of which show up once; approximately 0.087% is in the top ten. The germline V gene encodes CDR1 MNHEY and CDR2 SVGAGI. V was pared by 2 bases and J by 1 base, with 2 bases of the junction left unmatched. CDR3 length: 15 residues. Concerning this clone itself: As yet, its antigen is unknown.

The clonotype originates from a man younger than 45 with type 1 diabetes. The gene calls are TRBV6-5 and TRBJ2-7; TRBD1 aligns across 10 bases. The sequencing input was naive CD4+ T cells from blood. The CDR3 protein is CASSYLGQGSYEQYF. The DNA for the CDR3 is TGTGCCAGCAGTTACCTGGGACAGGGGTCCTACGAGCAGTACTTC.